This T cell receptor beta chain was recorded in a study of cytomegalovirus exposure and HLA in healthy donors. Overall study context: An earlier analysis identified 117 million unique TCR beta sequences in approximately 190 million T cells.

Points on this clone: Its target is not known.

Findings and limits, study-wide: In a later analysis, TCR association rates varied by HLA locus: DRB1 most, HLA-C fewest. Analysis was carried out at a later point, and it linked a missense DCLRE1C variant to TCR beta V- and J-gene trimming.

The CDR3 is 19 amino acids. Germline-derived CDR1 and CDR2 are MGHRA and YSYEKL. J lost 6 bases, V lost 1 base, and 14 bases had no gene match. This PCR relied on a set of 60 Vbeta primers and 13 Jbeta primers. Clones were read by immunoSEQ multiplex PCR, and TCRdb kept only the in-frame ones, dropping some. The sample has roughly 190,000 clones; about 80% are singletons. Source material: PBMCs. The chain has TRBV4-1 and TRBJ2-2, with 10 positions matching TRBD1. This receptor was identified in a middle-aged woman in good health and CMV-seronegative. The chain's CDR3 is CASSQVFGQGVGLAGELFF. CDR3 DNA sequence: TGCGCCAGCAGCCAAGTGTTCGGACAGGGGGTAGGATTGGCCGGGGAGCTGTTTTTT.